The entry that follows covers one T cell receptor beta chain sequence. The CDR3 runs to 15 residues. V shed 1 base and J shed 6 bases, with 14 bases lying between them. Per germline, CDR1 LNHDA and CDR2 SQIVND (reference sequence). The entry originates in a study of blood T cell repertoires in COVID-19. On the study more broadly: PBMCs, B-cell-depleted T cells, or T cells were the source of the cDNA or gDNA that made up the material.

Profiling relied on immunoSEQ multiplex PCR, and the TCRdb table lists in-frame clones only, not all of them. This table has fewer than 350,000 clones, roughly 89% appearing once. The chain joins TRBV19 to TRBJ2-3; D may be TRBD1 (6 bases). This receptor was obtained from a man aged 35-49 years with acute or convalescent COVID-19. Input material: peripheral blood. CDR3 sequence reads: CASSIARTQGDTQYF. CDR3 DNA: TGTGCCAGTAGTATAGCCCGGACCCAGGGGGATACGCAGTATTTT.